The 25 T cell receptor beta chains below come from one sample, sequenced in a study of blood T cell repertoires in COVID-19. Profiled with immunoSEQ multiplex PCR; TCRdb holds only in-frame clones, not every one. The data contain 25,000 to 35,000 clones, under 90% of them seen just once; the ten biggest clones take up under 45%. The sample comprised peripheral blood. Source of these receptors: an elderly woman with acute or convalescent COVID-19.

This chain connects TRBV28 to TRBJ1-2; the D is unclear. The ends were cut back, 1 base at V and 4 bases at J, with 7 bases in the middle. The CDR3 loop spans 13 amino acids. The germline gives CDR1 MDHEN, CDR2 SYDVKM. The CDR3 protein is CASSLSRGYGYTF. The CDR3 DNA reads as TGTGCCAGCAGTTTATCCCGGGGCTATGGCTACACCTTC.

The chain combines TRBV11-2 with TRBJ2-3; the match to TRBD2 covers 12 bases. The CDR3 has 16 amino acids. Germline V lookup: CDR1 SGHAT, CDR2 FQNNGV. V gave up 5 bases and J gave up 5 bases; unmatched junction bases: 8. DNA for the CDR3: TGTGCCAGCAGCAAACCTAGCGGGGGGGCAGTAGATACGCAGTATTTT. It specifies CASSKPSGGAVDTQYF.

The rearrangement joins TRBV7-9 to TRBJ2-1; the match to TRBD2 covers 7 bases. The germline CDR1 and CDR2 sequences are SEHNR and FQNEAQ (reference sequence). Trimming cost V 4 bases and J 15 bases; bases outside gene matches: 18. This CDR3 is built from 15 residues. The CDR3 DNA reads TGTGCCAGCAGCTATCGCCAGGAGATAAGCGGGGAGGCGTTCTTC. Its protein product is CASSYRQEISGEAFF.

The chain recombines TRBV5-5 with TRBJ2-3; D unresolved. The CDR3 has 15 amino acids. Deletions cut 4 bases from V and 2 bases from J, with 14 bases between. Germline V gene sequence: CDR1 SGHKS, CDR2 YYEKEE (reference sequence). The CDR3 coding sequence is TGTGCCAGCAGCCCCGGAACCAGGTTCACAGATACGCAGTATTTT. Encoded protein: CASSPGTRFTDTQYF.

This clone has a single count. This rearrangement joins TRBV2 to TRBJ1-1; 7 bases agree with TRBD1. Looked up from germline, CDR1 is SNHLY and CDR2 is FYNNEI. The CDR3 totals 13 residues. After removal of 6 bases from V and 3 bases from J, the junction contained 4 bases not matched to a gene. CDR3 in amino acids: CASSTGAHTEAFF. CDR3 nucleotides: TGTGCCAGCAGCACAGGGGCCCACACTGAAGCTTTCTTT.

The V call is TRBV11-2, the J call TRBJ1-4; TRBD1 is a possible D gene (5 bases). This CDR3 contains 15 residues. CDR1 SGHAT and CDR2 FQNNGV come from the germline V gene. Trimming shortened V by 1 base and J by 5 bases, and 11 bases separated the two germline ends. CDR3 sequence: CASSLGVSGNEKLFF. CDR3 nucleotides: TGTGCCAGCAGCTTAGGAGTATCAGGGAATGAAAAACTGTTTTTT.

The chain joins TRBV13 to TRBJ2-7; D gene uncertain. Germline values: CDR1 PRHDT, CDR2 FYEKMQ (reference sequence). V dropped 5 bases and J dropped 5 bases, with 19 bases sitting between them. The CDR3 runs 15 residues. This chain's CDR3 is CASSVRPGRGDEQYF. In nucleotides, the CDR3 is TGTGCCAGCAGCGTTCGTCCTGGCAGAGGCGACGAGCAGTACTTC.

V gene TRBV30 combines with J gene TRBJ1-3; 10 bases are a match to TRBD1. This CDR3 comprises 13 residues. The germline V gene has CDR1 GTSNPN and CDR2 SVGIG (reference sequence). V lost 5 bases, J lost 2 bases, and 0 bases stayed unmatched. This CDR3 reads CAWGTGAGNTIYF. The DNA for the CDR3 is TGTGCCTGGGGGACAGGGGCTGGAAACACCATATATTTT.

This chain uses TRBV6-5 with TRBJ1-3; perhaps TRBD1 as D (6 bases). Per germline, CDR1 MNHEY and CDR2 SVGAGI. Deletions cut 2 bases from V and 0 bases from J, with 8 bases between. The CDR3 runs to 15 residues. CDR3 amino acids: CASSYRTVSGNTIYF. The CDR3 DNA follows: TGTGCCAGCAGTTACCGGACAGTCTCTGGAAACACCATATATTTT.

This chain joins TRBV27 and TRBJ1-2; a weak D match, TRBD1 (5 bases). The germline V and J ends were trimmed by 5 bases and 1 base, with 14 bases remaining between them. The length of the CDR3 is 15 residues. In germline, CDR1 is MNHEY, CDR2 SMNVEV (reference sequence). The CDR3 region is CASSPSGGNNYGYTF. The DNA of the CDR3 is TGTGCCAGCAGTCCCTCCGGGGGGAATAACTATGGCTACACCTTC.

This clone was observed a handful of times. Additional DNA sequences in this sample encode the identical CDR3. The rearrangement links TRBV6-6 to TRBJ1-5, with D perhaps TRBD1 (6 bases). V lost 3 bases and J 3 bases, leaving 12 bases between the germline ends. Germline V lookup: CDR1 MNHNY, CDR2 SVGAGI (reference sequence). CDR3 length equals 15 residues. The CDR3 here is CASSYGGQLNQPQHF. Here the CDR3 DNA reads TGTGCCAGCAGTTATGGCGGACAGCTCAATCAGCCCCAGCATTTT.

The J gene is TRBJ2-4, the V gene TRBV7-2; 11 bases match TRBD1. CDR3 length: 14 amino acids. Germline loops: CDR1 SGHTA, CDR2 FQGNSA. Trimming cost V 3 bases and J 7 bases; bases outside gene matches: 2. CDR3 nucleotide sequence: TGTGCCAGCAGCTTGGGACAGGGGGTGAACATTCAGTACTTC. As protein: CASSLGQGVNIQYF.

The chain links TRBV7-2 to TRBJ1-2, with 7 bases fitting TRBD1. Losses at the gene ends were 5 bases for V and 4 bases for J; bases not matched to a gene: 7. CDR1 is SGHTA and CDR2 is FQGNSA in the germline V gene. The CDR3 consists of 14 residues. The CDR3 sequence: CASSPTGMRYGYTF. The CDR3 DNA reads TGTGCCAGCAGCCCGACAGGGATGCGCTATGGCTACACCTTC.

CDR3 sequence (DNA): TGTGCCAGCAGAGAAATTAGCGGGACCGGTGGTACTGAAGCTTTCTTT. Its translation is CASREISGTGGTEAFF. The gene calls are TRBV6-1 and TRBJ1-1; D perhaps matches TRBD1 (5 bases). CDR3 length: 16 residues. The germline V gene has CDR1 MNHNS and CDR2 SASEGT. V dropped 6 bases and J dropped 5 bases, with 22 bases sitting between them.

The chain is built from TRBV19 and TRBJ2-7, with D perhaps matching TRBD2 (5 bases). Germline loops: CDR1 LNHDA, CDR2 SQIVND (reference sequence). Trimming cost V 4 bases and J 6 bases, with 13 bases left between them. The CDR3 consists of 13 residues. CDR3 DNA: TGTGCCAGTAGTACCCTGAGGGCCAGCGAGCAGTACTTC. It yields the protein CASSTLRASEQYF.

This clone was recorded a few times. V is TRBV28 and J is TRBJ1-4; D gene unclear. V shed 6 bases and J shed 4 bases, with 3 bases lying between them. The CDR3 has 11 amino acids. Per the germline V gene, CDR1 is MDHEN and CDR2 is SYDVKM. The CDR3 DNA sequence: TGTGCCAGCAGCCTTAATGAAAAACTGTTTTTT. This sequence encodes CASSLNEKLFF. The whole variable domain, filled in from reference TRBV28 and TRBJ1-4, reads DVKVTQSSRYLVKRTGEKVFLECVQDMDHENMFWYRQDPGLGLRLIYFSYDVKMKEKGDIPEGYSVSREKKERFSLILESASTNQTSMYLCASSLNEKLFFGSGTQLSVL.

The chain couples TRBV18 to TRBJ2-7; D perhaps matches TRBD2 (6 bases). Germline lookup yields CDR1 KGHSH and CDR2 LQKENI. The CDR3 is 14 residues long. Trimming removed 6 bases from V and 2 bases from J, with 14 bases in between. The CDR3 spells CASSTGGSPYEQYF. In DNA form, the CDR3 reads TGTGCCAGCTCCACCGGAGGGTCGCCCTACGAGCAGTACTTC.

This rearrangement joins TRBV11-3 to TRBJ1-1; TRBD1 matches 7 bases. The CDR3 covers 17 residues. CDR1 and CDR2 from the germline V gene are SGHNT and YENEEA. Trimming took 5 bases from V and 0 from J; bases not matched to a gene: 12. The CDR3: CASSPRDSDYLNTEAFF. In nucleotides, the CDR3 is TGTGCCAGCAGCCCTCGGGACAGCGACTACCTGAACACTGAAGCTTTCTTT.

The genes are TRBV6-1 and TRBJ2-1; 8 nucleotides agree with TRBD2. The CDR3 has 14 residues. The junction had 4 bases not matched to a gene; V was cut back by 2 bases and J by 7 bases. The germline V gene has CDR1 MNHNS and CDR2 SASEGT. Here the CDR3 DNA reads TGTGCCAGCAGTGAATTGCGGGGGGTGAATGAGCAGTTCTTC. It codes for CASSELRGVNEQFF.

The CDR3 region is CASSPEAAGGTTGELFF. The CDR3 bases are TGTGCCAGCTCACCCGAGGCAGCGGGAGGTACCACCGGGGAGCTGTTTTTT. This chain connects TRBV18 to TRBJ2-2; TRBD2 matches 9 bases. The germline V gene has CDR1 KGHSH and CDR2 LQKENI. This CDR3 is built from 17 residues. Germline trimming cut 3 bases from V and 4 bases from J; bases unmatched to any gene: 9.

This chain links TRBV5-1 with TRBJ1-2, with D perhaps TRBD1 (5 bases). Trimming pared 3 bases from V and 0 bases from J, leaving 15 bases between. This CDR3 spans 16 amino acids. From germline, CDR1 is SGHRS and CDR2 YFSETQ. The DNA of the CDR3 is TGCGCCAGCAGCTCGAGGGGAGGAGGGTCTAACTATGGCTACACCTTC. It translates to CASSSRGGGSNYGYTF.

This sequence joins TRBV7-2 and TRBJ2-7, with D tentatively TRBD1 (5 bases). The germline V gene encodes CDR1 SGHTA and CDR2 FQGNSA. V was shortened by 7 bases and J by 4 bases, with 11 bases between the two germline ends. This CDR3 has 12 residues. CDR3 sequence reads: CASKQGVYEQYF. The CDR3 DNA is TGTGCCAGCAAACAAGGGGTGTACGAGCAGTACTTC.

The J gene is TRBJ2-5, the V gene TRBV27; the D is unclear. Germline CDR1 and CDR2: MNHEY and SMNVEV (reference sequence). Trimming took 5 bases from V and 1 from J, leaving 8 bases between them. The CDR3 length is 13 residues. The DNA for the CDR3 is TGTGCCAGCAGTCTGAGTGTCCAAGAGACCCAGTACTTC. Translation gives CASSLSVQETQYF.

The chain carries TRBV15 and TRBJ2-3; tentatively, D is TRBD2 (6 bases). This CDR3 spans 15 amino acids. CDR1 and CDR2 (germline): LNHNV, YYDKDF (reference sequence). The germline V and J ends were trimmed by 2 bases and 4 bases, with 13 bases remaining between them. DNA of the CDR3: TGTGCCACCAGCAGACCAGGAGGGGCAGCAGATACGCAGTATTTT. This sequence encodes CATSRPGGAADTQYF.

The CDR3 reads CASRPSGRKNEQFF. The CDR3, as DNA: TGTGCCAGCAGGCCTAGCGGGAGGAAAAATGAGCAGTTCTTC. V usage is TRBV6-2 or TRBV6-3 and J usage is TRBJ2-1, with 11 bases matching TRBD2. This CDR3 contains 14 residues. The V segment lost 6 bases and the J segment 7 bases; nucleotides outside the gene matches: 5. The germline gives CDR1 MNHEY, CDR2 SVGEGT.